Following are 16 T cell receptor beta chains from one sample sequenced in a study of cytomegalovirus exposure and HLA in healthy donors. The primer mix had 60 Vbeta and 13 Jbeta primers. Generated by immunoSEQ multiplex PCR, the TCRdb table keeps only in-frame clones and is missing some. The sample lists around 50,000 clones, 82% seen once, with about 3% in the top ten. Sequenced material: PBMCs. The receptor source for this set is a man aged 50 or older in good health and CMV-seronegative.

This clone was counted once. The chain couples TRBV6-1 to TRBJ2-7; 7 nucleotides line up with TRBD1. CDR3 size: 12 residues. V gave up 6 bases and J gave up 4 bases; unmatched junction bases: 3. Germline V gene lookup returns CDR1 MNHNS and CDR2 SASEGT. CDR3 loop: CASRPDRYEQYF. The CDR3 coding sequence is TGTGCCAGCAGACCGGACAGGTACGAGCAGTACTTC.

Details on this clone: At the DNA level, this CDR3 is encoded by other sequences in the same sample as well. The chain combines TRBV29-1 with TRBJ1-5; 9 bases match TRBD1. Germline values: CDR1 SQVTM, CDR2 ANQGSEA. The CDR3 loop spans 13 amino acids. V dropped 5 bases and J dropped 2; count of bases not matched to a gene: 1. The CDR3 DNA sequence: TGCAGCGTTCGGGACAGGGGCAATCAGCCCCAGCATTTT. It encodes CSVRDRGNQPQHF.

The chain couples TRBV19 to TRBJ1-1, with 7 bases aligning to TRBD1. Unmatched junction bases numbered 9, after V lost 7 bases and J lost 1 base. CDR1 is LNHDA, CDR2 SQIVND, per germline (reference sequence). The CDR3 has 15 amino acids. CDR3 loop: CASIRGGIGNTEAFF. In DNA, the CDR3 is TGTGCCAGTATAAGAGGGGGCATAGGGAACACTGAAGCTTTCTTT.

This chain joins TRBV4-2 and TRBJ1-6; D possibly corresponds to TRBD1 (5 bases). Germline V CDR1 and CDR2: LGHNA, YNFKEQ. This CDR3 spans 16 amino acids. Trimming took 0 bases from V and 12 from J, leaving 18 bases between them. The CDR3 here is CASSQEGQGPLGPLHF. The DNA for the CDR3 is TGTGCCAGCAGCCAAGAGGGTCAGGGTCCTCTAGGACCCCTCCACTTT.

V is TRBV7-9 and J is TRBJ1-4; D is possibly TRBD1 (5 bases). Trimming removed 2 bases at V and 13 bases at J, with 17 bases between. Germline CDR1 reads SEHNR; CDR2 reads FQNEAQ (reference sequence). The CDR3 spans 14 residues. The DNA for the CDR3 is TGTGCCAGCAGCTTATGGGGCCTGGACGGTGGACTGTTTTTT. As protein: CASSLWGLDGGLFF. Together with reference TRBV7-9 and TRBJ1-4, the CDR3 gives the full variable domain: DTGVSQNPRHKITKRGQNVTFRCDPISEHNRLYWYRQTLGQGPEFLTYFQNEAQLEKSRLLSDRFSAERPKGSFSTLEIQRTEQGDSAMYLCASSLWGLDGGLFFGSGTQLSVL.

This clone turned up a few times. The rearrangement uses TRBV18 and TRBJ1-1; D gene unclear. Germline CDR1 is KGHSH and CDR2 is LQKENI. Trimming took 6 bases from V and 4 from J, leaving 12 bases between them. The CDR3 extends over 13 amino acids. In DNA form, the CDR3 reads TGTGCCAGCTCTCGGTCGGAGTTCACTGAAGCTTTCTTT. Its translation is CASSRSEFTEAFF.

The chain combines TRBV5-6 with TRBJ2-7; maybe TRBD1 (5 bases). The V gene lost 1 base and the J gene lost 3 bases, with 5 bases spanning the gap. The germline gives CDR1 SGHDT, CDR2 YYEEEE. This CDR3 has 12 amino acids. The CDR3 reads CASSLQGYEQYF. Here the CDR3 DNA reads TGTGCCAGCAGCTTGCAGGGCTACGAGCAGTACTTC.

Here the CDR3 DNA reads TGCGCCAGCAGCCGCTTACCCCTTGTGGGGCCTGGGGAGCTGTTTTTT. Translated, it gives CASSRLPLVGPGELFF. The chain has TRBV4-1 and TRBJ2-2, with D possibly TRBD1 on 5 matching bases. The germline CDR1 and CDR2 sequences are MGHRA and YSYEKL. The CDR3 covers 16 residues. Trimming shortened V by 4 bases and J by 8 bases, and 20 bases separated the two germline ends.

In its sample, this clone was seen a few times. The chain uses TRBV2 and TRBJ2-4; 8 bases match TRBD1. J gave up 4 bases and V 6 bases, and 8 bases lay outside the gene matches. The CDR3 has 15 residues. Per germline, CDR1 SNHLY and CDR2 FYNNEI. CDR3 nucleotides: TGTGCCAGCAGCGCAGTGACAGGGGTAAAAAACATTCAGTACTTC. This codes for CASSAVTGVKNIQYF.

The chain combines TRBV15 with TRBJ2-2, with 7 positions matching TRBD1. The V gene end was trimmed by 0 bases and the J gene end by 6 bases; junction bases not matched to a gene: 4. Per the germline V gene, CDR1 is LNHNV and CDR2 is YYDKDF (reference sequence). The CDR3 sequence is 15 residues long. The CDR3 region has the DNA TGTGCCACCAGCAGAGAACAGGGGCCGGCCGGGGAGCTGTTTTTT. Its translation is CATSREQGPAGELFF.

This chain joins TRBV2 and TRBJ2-7, with D possibly TRBD2 on 6 matching bases. The CDR3 contains 14 residues. The V and J ends lost 3 bases and 4 bases respectively, with 13 bases between them. Germline-derived CDR1 and CDR2 are SNHLY and FYNNEI. DNA for the CDR3: TGTGCCAGCAGTGATGAGCGGGTGACGTACGAGCAGTACTTC. Protein product: CASSDERVTYEQYF.

The chain employs TRBV15 and TRBJ2-3; 7 bases are a match to TRBD2. The junction had 6 bases not matched to a gene; V was cut back by 0 bases and J by 6 bases. This CDR3 region has 15 residues. Per the germline V gene, CDR1 is LNHNV and CDR2 is YYDKDF (reference sequence). The CDR3 loop is CATSREGGILDTQYF. DNA for the CDR3: TGTGCCACCAGCAGAGAGGGGGGGATATTGGATACGCAGTATTTT.

The chain recombines TRBV5-8 with TRBJ2-5, with D unclear. The better agreement between TRBJ2-7 and the DNA end casts doubt on the J call. This CDR3 spans 13 amino acids. Germline lookup yields CDR1 SGHTS and CDR2 YDEGEE. CDR3 residues: CASSFADSYEQYF. The CDR3 DNA is TGTGCCAGCAGCTTTGCGGACTCCTACGAGCAGTACTTC.

The rearrangement uses TRBV9 and TRBJ2-2; D remains ambiguous. The CDR3 covers 13 residues. Trimming took off 3 bases at V and 7 bases at J, with 10 bases between the two ends. Germline loops: CDR1 SGDLS, CDR2 YYNGEE. The CDR3, as DNA: TGTGCCAGCAGCGCTAGTTCGGGCGGGGAGCTGTTTTTT. This sequence encodes CASSASSGGELFF.

In regard to this clone: The sample contains more than one DNA sequence encoding this CDR3. The chain couples TRBV6-1 to TRBJ2-3, with 9 bases matching TRBD1. The CDR3 extends over 16 amino acids. Germline assignment: CDR1 MNHNS and CDR2 SASEGT. V shed 3 bases and J 4 bases; nucleotides not matched to a gene: 8. The DNA of the CDR3 is TGTGCCAGCAGTGAGCCACCGGGACAGGGTGCAGATACGCAGTATTTT. Translating it yields CASSEPPGQGADTQYF.

The chain is built from TRBV19 and TRBJ2-7; a weak D match, TRBD2 (6 bases). The CDR3 runs 15 residues. Looked up from germline, CDR1 is LNHDA and CDR2 is SQIVND (reference sequence). Trimming shortened V by 6 bases and J by 0 bases, and 15 bases separated the two germline ends. CDR3 in DNA: TGTGCCAGTAGACCAAACCAGGGACTCTCCTACGAGCAGTACTTC. Protein: CASRPNQGLSYEQYF.